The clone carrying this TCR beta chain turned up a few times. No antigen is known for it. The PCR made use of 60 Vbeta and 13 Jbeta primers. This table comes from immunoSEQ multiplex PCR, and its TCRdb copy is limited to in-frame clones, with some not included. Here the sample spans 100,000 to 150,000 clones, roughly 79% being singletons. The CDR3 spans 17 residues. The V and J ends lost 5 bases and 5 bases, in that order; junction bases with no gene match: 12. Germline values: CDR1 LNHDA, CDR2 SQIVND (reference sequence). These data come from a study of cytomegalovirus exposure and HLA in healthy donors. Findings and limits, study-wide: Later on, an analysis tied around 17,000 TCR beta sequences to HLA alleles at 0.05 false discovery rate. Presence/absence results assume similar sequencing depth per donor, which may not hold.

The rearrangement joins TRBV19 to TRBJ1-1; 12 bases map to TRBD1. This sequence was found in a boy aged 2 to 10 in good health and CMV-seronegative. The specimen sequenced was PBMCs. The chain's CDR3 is CASSARDRGQLGTEAFF. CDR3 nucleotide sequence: TGTGCCAGTAGTGCCCGGGACAGGGGGCAATTAGGGACTGAAGCTTTCTTT.